These 18 T cell receptor beta chains originate from one sample sequenced in a study of Ad26.COV2.S vaccination and SARS-CoV-2 variants. TCRdb keeps only in-frame clones here, not all; method: immunoSEQ multiplex PCR. The sample consists of roughly 140,000 clones, 75% to 90% of them appearing once. The material sequenced was peripheral blood, taken after recovery from COVID-19. The source is a human donor who had recovered from COVID-19.

V and J are TRBV4-3 and TRBJ2-1; no firm D call. V dropped 4 bases and J dropped 1 base, with 8 bases sitting between them. CDR1 and CDR2 (germline): LGHNA, YSLEER. The CDR3 contains 14 residues. The CDR3 sequence: CASSRVISYNEQFF. DNA for the CDR3: TGCGCCAGCAGCCGAGTTATTTCCTACAATGAGCAGTTCTTC.

The V and J genes are TRBV4-3 and TRBJ1-2; D ambiguous. This CDR3 has 13 amino acids. Trimming removed 2 bases at V and 4 bases at J, with 8 bases between. Germline V gives CDR1 LGHNA, CDR2 YSLEER. CDR3 nucleotides: TGCGCCAGCAGCCAACTGCCCTCCTATGGCTACACCTTC. This translates into CASSQLPSYGYTF.

This clone was recorded only once. The V gene is TRBV5-1, the J gene TRBJ2-1; 15 bases agree with TRBD2. V gave up 0 bases and J gave up 16 bases; unmatched junction bases: 8. The CDR3 runs 15 residues. Germline V gives CDR1 SGHRS, CDR2 YFSETQ. CDR3 sequence: CASSLEGLAGGRFFF. CDR3 bases: TGCGCCAGCAGCTTGGAGGGACTAGCGGGGGGCCGGTTCTTCTTC.

V gene TRBV6-5 combines with J gene TRBJ1-2, with D hard to call. The CDR3 length is 14 residues. The V gene's germline CDR1 is MNHEY and CDR2 SVGAGI. V was cut by 0 bases and J by 4 bases, with 9 bases left in between. In nucleotides, the CDR3 is TGTGCCAGCAGTTACTCCCCCAGCGGCTATGGCTACACCTTC. Translating gives CASSYSPSGYGYTF.

J is TRBJ2-2 and V is TRBV7-2, with D maybe TRBD2 (6 bases). Germline values: CDR1 SGHTA, CDR2 FQGNSA. Trimming pared 1 base from V and 5 bases from J, leaving 11 bases between. This CDR3 contains 15 residues. Written as DNA, the CDR3 is TGTGCCAGCAGCTTAGATGGGGGGACGACCGGGGAGCTGTTTTTT. Protein sequence: CASSLDGGTTGELFF.

In its sample, this clone was seen a few times. V and J are TRBV7-9 and TRBJ2-7; 9 bases are a match to TRBD1. V gave up 0 bases and J gave up 3 bases; unmatched junction bases: 6. This CDR3 has 16 amino acids. Germline CDR1 reads SEHNR; CDR2 reads FQNEAQ (reference sequence). The CDR3 sequence: CASSLASGQGNYEQYF. The CDR3 DNA follows: TGTGCCAGCAGCTTAGCTTCGGGACAGGGTAACTACGAGCAGTACTTC. Complete variable domain (other parts from reference TRBV7-9 and TRBJ2-7): DTGVSQNPRHKITKRGQNVTFRCDPISEHNRLYWYRQTLGQGPEFLTYFQNEAQLEKSRLLSDRFSAERPKGSFSTLEIQRTEQGDSAMYLCASSLASGQGNYEQYFGPGTRLTVT.

The V and J genes are TRBV5-1 and TRBJ1-2; 7 positions match TRBD1. This CDR3 spans 12 amino acids. Trimming took 5 bases from V and 7 from J; bases not matched to a gene: 5. Germline assignment: CDR1 SGHRS and CDR2 YFSETQ. The CDR3 nucleotides read TGCGCCAGCAGTCAGGGGGAGCCTGGCTACACCTTC. Translation gives CASSQGEPGYTF.

This clone has only a few counts. The rearrangement links TRBV12-2 to TRBJ2-7; the table gives TRBD2 as D, unverified against the DNA. TRBV12-2 is shown as a pseudogene. The CDR3 covers 14 residues. Here the CDR3 DNA reads TGTGCAAGTCGCCCTCCCGCTAACTCCTACGAGCAGTACTTC. As protein: CASRPPANSYEQYF.

The CDR3 DNA sequence: TGTGCCAGCAGCTCGCGGACAGGGGGCGTTGAGACCCAGTACTTC. Its translation: CASSSRTGGVETQYF. The V call is TRBV7-2, the J call TRBJ2-5; 11 bases match TRBD1. Germline V lookup: CDR1 SGHTA, CDR2 FQGNSA. V shed 4 bases and J 5 bases; nucleotides not matched to a gene: 6. CDR3 length: 15 amino acids.

The chain uses TRBV10-1 and TRBJ2-3; possibly TRBD2 for D (6 bases). The CDR3 runs to 15 residues. Between the trimmed V and J ends, which lost 6 bases and 6 bases, there was a span of 19 bases. CDR1 is WNHNN, CDR2 SYGVQD, per germline (reference sequence). The CDR3: CASSPLAGTRDTQYF. Here the CDR3 DNA reads TGCGCCAGCAGCCCCCTCGCGGGGACCCGGGATACGCAGTATTTT.

This chain connects TRBV5-1 to TRBJ2-7; D remains unclear. In germline, CDR1 is SGHRS, CDR2 YFSETQ. The CDR3 has 11 amino acids. Trimming removed 2 bases at V and 9 bases at J, with 9 bases between. The CDR3 nucleotides read TGCGCCAGCAGCTTCGACCGGAGGCAGTACTTC. It specifies CASSFDRRQYF.

The V call is TRBV19, the J call TRBJ1-1; weak D call: TRBD1 (5 bases). V lost 0 bases, J lost 6 bases, and 17 bases lay in between. This CDR3 is built from 16 residues. From germline, CDR1 is LNHDA and CDR2 SQIVND (reference sequence). The CDR3, as DNA: TGTGCCAGTAGTATAGATCTTAGTATGAGGGGCCCTGAAGCTTTCTTT. Protein sequence: CASSIDLSMRGPEAFF.

As DNA, the CDR3 is TGTGCCAGCAGGGGGGCAGGGGCTGCAGAAGATACGCAGTATTTT. It encodes CASRGAGAAEDTQYF. The chain uses TRBV6-5 and TRBJ2-3, with a tentative D call TRBD1 (6 bases). This CDR3 has 15 residues. V was clipped by 6 bases and J by 5 bases, with 18 bases between them. Germline-derived CDR1 and CDR2 are MNHEY and SVGAGI.

The V call is TRBV30, the J call TRBJ2-6; a possible D gene is TRBD1 (5 bases). V lost 5 bases to trimming and J lost 4 bases, with 12 bases between them. Germline V lookup: CDR1 GTSNPN, CDR2 SVGIG (reference sequence). This CDR3 spans 14 amino acids. Here the CDR3 DNA reads TGTGCCTGGCTCAGGGTTTCCGGGGCCAACGTCCTGACTTTC. Translation: CAWLRVSGANVLTF.

The chain joins TRBV7-2 to TRBJ2-7, with 8 bases lining up with TRBD2. Looked up from germline, CDR1 is SGHTA and CDR2 is FQGNSA. The CDR3 extends over 16 amino acids. Trimming removed 5 bases from V and 0 bases from J; junction bases left unmatched: 9. The CDR3 coding sequence is TGTGCCAGCAGCCCTAGCGGGTCACCCCTCTCCTACGAGCAGTACTTC. Translation: CASSPSGSPLSYEQYF.

The rearrangement links TRBV7-8 to TRBJ2-5, with D perhaps matching TRBD2 (7 bases). With 2 bases removed from V and 4 bases from J, the gap between germline ends came to 20 bases. From germline, CDR1 is SGHVS and CDR2 FQNEAQ. The CDR3 has 17 amino acids. The CDR3 reads CASSLSEGGVMLETQYF. The CDR3 DNA reads TGTGCCAGCAGCTTATCTGAGGGGGGGGTAATGCTAGAGACCCAGTACTTC.

J is TRBJ1-6 and V is TRBV6-1, with unresolved D. CDR1 and CDR2 from the germline V gene are MNHNS and SASEGT. The CDR3 runs 16 residues. V gave up 1 base and J gave up 12 bases, with 19 bases separating them. The CDR3 spells CASSEVLGVAPRPLHF. The CDR3 region has the DNA TGTGCCAGCAGTGAAGTTCTCGGCGTGGCTCCACGACCCCTCCACTTT.

The V gene is TRBV6-6, the J gene TRBJ1-5; D gene ambiguous. The CDR3 is 15 amino acids. Germline V CDR1 and CDR2: MNHNY, SVGAGI (reference sequence). Deletions cut 2 bases from V and 7 bases from J, with 15 bases between. The CDR3 sequence is CASSYDVRPGQPQHF. Written as DNA, the CDR3 is TGTGCCAGCAGTTACGATGTCAGGCCGGGGCAGCCCCAGCATTTT.